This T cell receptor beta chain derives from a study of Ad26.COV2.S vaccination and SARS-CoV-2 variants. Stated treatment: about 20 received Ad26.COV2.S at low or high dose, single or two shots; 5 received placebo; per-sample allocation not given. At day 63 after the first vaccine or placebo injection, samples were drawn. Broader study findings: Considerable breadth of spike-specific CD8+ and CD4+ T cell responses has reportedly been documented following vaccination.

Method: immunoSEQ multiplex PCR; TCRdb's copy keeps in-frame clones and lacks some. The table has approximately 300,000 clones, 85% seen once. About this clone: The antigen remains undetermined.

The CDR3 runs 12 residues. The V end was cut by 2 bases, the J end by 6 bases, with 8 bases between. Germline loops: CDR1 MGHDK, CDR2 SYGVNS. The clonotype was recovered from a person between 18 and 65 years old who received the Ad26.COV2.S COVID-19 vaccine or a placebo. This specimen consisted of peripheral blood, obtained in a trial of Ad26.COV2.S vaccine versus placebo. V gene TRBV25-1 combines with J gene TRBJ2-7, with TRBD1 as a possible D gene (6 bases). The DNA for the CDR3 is TGTGCCAGCAGTGAAGGACAGAGCGAGCAGTACTTC. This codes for CASSEGQSEQYF.